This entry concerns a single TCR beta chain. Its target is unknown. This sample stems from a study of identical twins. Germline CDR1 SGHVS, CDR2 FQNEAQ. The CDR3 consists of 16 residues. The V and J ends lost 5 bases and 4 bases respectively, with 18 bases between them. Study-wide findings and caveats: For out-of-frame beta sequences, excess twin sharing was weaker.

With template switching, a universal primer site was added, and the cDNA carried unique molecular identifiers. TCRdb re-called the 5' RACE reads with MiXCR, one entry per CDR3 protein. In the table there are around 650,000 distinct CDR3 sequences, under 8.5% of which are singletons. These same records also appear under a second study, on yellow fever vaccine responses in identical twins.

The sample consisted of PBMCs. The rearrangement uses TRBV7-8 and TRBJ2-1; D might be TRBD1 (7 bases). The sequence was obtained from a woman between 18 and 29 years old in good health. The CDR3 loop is CASSPVVPGGYNEQFF. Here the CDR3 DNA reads TGTGCCAGCAGCCCCGTGGTTCCAGGGGGGTACAATGAGCAGTTCTTC.